This T cell receptor beta chain was documented in a study of blood T cell repertoires in COVID-19. At the level of the study: Both acute and convalescent COVID-19 samples were obtained from the United States, Italy and Spain. In each case, the material was cDNA or gDNA derived from T cells, B-cell-depleted T cells, or PBMCs.

Original handling: For nucleated cells, counts were estimated from reference gene primer amplification. The method was immunoSEQ multiplex PCR; TCRdb's version includes in-frame clones alone and lacks a portion of them. V and J calls and clone size are as listed in that table; D and trimming were resolved from the DNA. The sample carries more than 75,000 clones, more than 75% recorded once. The CDR3 is 14 residues long. V was clipped by 9 bases and J by 7 bases; unmatched bases: 11. The germline V gene has CDR1 KGHSH and CDR2 LQKENI. The table lists this clone with a few counts. Sequencing was done on a sample of peripheral blood. The chain couples TRBV18 to TRBJ1-5; the match to TRBD1 covers 8 bases. The sequence came from a woman aged 70-85 years with acute or convalescent COVID-19. The CDR3 nucleotides are TGTGCCAGTTCCCGAGGACAGGGTGGACAGCCCCAGCATTTT. It translates to CASSRGQGGQPQHF.